The 21 T cell receptor beta chains reported below all come from one sample, sequenced in a study of blood T cell repertoires in COVID-19. The protocol was immunoSEQ multiplex PCR, while the TCRdb copy is restricted to in-frame clones and leaves out a portion. The sample lists roughly 180,000 clones; around 80% were seen once. Source material: PBMCs or T cells enriched from blood (not recorded which). These TCRs come from a woman aged 60 to 75 who had recovered from COVID-19.

The J gene is TRBJ1-6, the V gene TRBV29-1; TRBD1 aligns across 7 bases. Per germline, CDR1 SQVTM and CDR2 ANQGSEA. V lost 5 bases, J lost 10 bases, and 8 bases stayed unmatched. The length of the CDR3 is 13 residues. The CDR3 region is CSVQTGSGSPLHF. The CDR3 DNA sequence: TGCAGCGTTCAGACAGGGTCAGGGTCACCCCTCCACTTT.

This clone was seen once. The rearrangement uses TRBV28 and TRBJ1-2, with 8 bases aligning to TRBD1. The CDR3 has 15 residues. Germline V gene data show CDR1 as MDHEN and CDR2 as SYDVKM. The junction had 9 bases not matched to a gene; V was cut back by 4 bases and J by 5 bases. The CDR3 DNA reads TGTGCCAGCAGTTCGTACGACAGGGGCCGATATGGCTACACCTTC. This sequence encodes CASSSYDRGRYGYTF.

A single count supports this clone. V gene TRBV7-2 combines with J gene TRBJ2-1; 12 nucleotides align to TRBD2. This CDR3 is 17 amino acids long. V dropped 5 bases and J dropped 9; count of bases not matched to a gene: 14. Germline V gene data show CDR1 as SGHTA and CDR2 as FQGNSA. This CDR3 is CASSDRLAGVGIAEQFF. DNA for the CDR3: TGTGCCAGCAGCGACAGACTAGCGGGAGTGGGGATAGCTGAGCAGTTCTTC.

The chain combines TRBV11-2 with TRBJ2-7; D might be TRBD2 (6 bases). The CDR3 covers 14 residues. The V gene lost 1 base and the J gene lost 2 bases, with 9 bases spanning the gap. Germline V lookup: CDR1 SGHAT, CDR2 FQNNGV. As DNA, the CDR3 is TGTGCCAGCAGCTTAGTAGCGGCGGCCTACGAGCAGTACTTC. Translation: CASSLVAAAYEQYF.

The rearrangement links TRBV18 to TRBJ2-3; D unclear. The germline V gene has CDR1 KGHSH and CDR2 LQKENI. The CDR3 extends over 13 amino acids. V lost 3 bases and J 5 bases, leaving 9 bases between the germline ends. The CDR3 spells CASSPNHRDTQYF. The CDR3 DNA sequence: TGTGCCAGCTCACCCAACCACAGAGATACGCAGTATTTT. The full variable domain, with the rest looked up from reference TRBV18 and TRBJ2-3, is NAGVMQNPRHLVRRRGQEARLRCSPMKGHSHVYWYRQLPEEGLKFMVYLQKENIIDESGMPKERFSAEFPKEGPSILRIQQVVRGDSAAYFCASSPNHRDTQYFGPGTRLTVL.

V usage is TRBV2 and J usage is TRBJ1-5; no definite D call. The V gene's germline CDR1 is SNHLY and CDR2 FYNNEI. Deletions cut 4 bases from V and 3 bases from J, with 10 bases between. CDR3 length: 14 amino acids. In DNA form, the CDR3 reads TGTGCCAGCAGTGTGGCCAGAATCAATCAGCCCCAGCATTTT. It codes for CASSVARINQPQHF.

The rearrangement uses TRBV2 and TRBJ1-3; 9 positions agree with TRBD1. V shed 5 bases and J 7 bases; nucleotides not matched to a gene: 3. CDR1 is SNHLY and CDR2 is FYNNEI in the germline V gene. The CDR3 is 13 residues long. Written as DNA, the CDR3 is TGTGCCAGCAGTCAACAGGGGGCGAACACCATATATTTT. The encoded protein is CASSQQGANTIYF.

V is TRBV6-1 and J is TRBJ1-1, with unresolved D. V shed 10 bases and J shed 4 bases, with 16 bases lying between them. The CDR3 covers 13 residues. Germline V gene sequence: CDR1 MNHNS, CDR2 SASEGT. DNA for the CDR3: TGTGCCACCCGGGAACAGCCGATCACTGAAGCTTTCTTT. As protein: CATREQPITEAFF.

The chain uses TRBV9 and TRBJ1-1, with D unresolved. V was cut by 5 bases and J by 4 bases, with 15 bases left in between. This CDR3 contains 14 residues. Germline values: CDR1 SGDLS, CDR2 YYNGEE. CDR3 DNA sequence: TGTGCCAGCAGTATGGGAGGGCCGGGCACTGAAGCTTTCTTT. The encoded protein is CASSMGGPGTEAFF.

This chain links TRBV27 with TRBJ1-6; no clear D. The V gene's germline CDR1 is MNHEY and CDR2 SMNVEV (reference sequence). The length of the CDR3 is 13 residues. Trimming left V 2 bases short and J 8 bases short, with 7 bases between. CDR3 nucleotides: TGTGCCAGCAGTTTACTAGGTTATTCACCCCTCCACTTT. It is translated as CASSLLGYSPLHF.

The chain links TRBV7-8 to TRBJ2-1; D is unresolved. The length of the CDR3 is 15 residues. With 5 bases removed from V and 2 bases from J, the gap between germline ends came to 13 bases. The germline V gene encodes CDR1 SGHVS and CDR2 FQNEAQ. As DNA, the CDR3 is TGTGCCAGCAGCCCGTATTTTGCGGCCTACAATGAGCAGTTCTTC. Residues: CASSPYFAAYNEQFF.

V and J are TRBV2 and TRBJ2-5; D is perhaps TRBD1 (6 bases). CDR1 is SNHLY, CDR2 FYNNEI, per germline. The length of the CDR3 is 14 residues. V lost 7 bases to trimming and J lost 2 bases, with 14 bases between them. For the CDR3, the DNA is TGTGCCAGCATCAGGGGACCAAGACAAGAGACCCAGTACTTC. Residues: CASIRGPRQETQYF.

This clone was detected a few times. The V and J genes are TRBV20-1 and TRBJ2-5; 10 bases match TRBD2. J gave up 1 base and V 3 bases, and 5 bases lay outside the gene matches. Germline V CDR1 and CDR2: DFQATT, SNEGSKA (reference sequence). The CDR3 totals 15 residues. The CDR3 loop reads CSASRTSGIQETQYF. CDR3 DNA: TGCAGTGCTAGTCGGACTAGCGGCATCCAAGAGACCCAGTACTTC.

The chain links TRBV5-4 to TRBJ2-5; D remains unclear. CDR3 length: 15 amino acids. Germline CDR1 reads SGHNT; CDR2 reads YYREEE (reference sequence). V lost 0 bases and J 5 bases, leaving 14 bases between the germline ends. CDR3 DNA: TGTGCCAGCAGCTTGGGGGCCCCGGCTCAGGAGACCCAGTACTTC. Translation: CASSLGAPAQETQYF.

A single count supports this clone. V and J are TRBV21-1 and TRBJ2-2; the table's D call, TRBD2, was not checked against the DNA. TRBV21-1 is termed a pseudogene. The CDR3 contains 19 residues. This CDR3 is CASSKEGVDTSAYTGELFF. CDR3 DNA sequence: TGTGCCAGCAGCAAAGAGGGGGTGGACACTAGCGCCTACACCGGGGAGCTGTTTTTT.

The V gene is TRBV6-4, the J gene TRBJ2-2, with D perhaps matching TRBD1 (6 bases). Trimming stripped 3 bases from V and 1 base from J, with 9 bases between. The CDR3 has 15 amino acids. From germline, CDR1 is MRHNA and CDR2 SNTAGT. Here the CDR3 reads CASSEQGKNTGELFF. CDR3 DNA sequence: TGTGCCAGCAGTGAACAGGGCAAGAACACCGGGGAGCTGTTTTTT.

The gene calls are TRBV6-2 or TRBV6-3 and TRBJ1-5, with D hard to call. CDR1 and CDR2 from the germline V gene are MNHEY and SVGEGT. V was clipped by 6 bases and J by 0 bases, with 12 bases between them. The CDR3 loop spans 15 amino acids. The CDR3 DNA sequence: TGTGCCAGCAGCCCTTGGAACAGTAGCAATCAGCCCCAGCATTTT. Protein: CASSPWNSSNQPQHF.

The rearrangement joins TRBV9 to TRBJ2-2; weak D call: TRBD2 (5 bases). The CDR3 loop spans 16 amino acids. The germline V and J ends were trimmed by 0 bases and 0 bases, with 9 bases remaining between them. The germline V gene encodes CDR1 SGDLS and CDR2 YYNGEE. In nucleotides, the CDR3 is TGTGCCAGCAGCGTAGGCCCGGGGTCGAACACCGGGGAGCTGTTTTTT. As protein: CASSVGPGSNTGELFF.

The chain employs TRBV19 and TRBJ2-3, with TRBD2 identical over 9 bases. The CDR3 sequence is 16 residues long. The germline gives CDR1 LNHDA, CDR2 SQIVND (reference sequence). With V trimmed by 5 bases and J by 2 bases, 8 bases remained unmatched. The CDR3 protein is CASSVDLAGYTDTQYF. The CDR3 nucleotides are TGTGCCAGTAGTGTCGATCTAGCGGGATACACAGATACGCAGTATTTT.

The chain uses TRBV6-5 and TRBJ2-4; maybe TRBD2 (6 bases). The CDR3 is 14 amino acids. Germline lookup yields CDR1 MNHEY and CDR2 SVGAGI. V lost 7 bases, J lost 0 bases, and 10 bases lay in between. This CDR3 reads CASKRGLAKNIQYF. The CDR3 DNA sequence: TGTGCCAGCAAACGGGGACTAGCCAAAAACATTCAGTACTTC.

J is TRBJ2-1 and V is TRBV5-1; no clear D. V shed 4 bases and J shed 0 bases, with 8 bases lying between them. In germline, CDR1 is SGHRS, CDR2 YFSETQ. The length of the CDR3 is 14 residues. The CDR3 sequence is CASSPQSSYNEQFF. CDR3 nucleotide sequence: TGCGCCAGCAGCCCACAGAGCTCCTACAATGAGCAGTTCTTC.